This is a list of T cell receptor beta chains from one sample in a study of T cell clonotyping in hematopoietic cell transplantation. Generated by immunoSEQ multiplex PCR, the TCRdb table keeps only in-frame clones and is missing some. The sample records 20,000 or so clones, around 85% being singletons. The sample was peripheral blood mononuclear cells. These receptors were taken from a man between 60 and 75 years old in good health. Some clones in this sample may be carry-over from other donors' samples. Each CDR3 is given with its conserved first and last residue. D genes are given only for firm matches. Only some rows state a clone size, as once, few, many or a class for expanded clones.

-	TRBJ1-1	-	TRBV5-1	TGCGCCAGCAGATCCGACGGGTGGATGAACACTGAAGCTTTCTTT	CASRSDGWMNTEAFF
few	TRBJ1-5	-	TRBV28	TGTGCCAGCAGCATGGACACTTATAGCAATCAGCCCCAGCATTTT	CASSMDTYSNQPQHF
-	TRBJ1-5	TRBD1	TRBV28	TGTGCCAGCCAGGGGGGGTCGGTCAATCAGCCCCAGCATTTT	CASQGGSVNQPQHF
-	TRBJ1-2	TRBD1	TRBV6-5	TGTGCCAGCAGGGAGCCGGGACAGCTCCATGGCTACACCTTC	CASREPGQLHGYTF
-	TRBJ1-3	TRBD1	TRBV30	TGTGCCTGGAGTGTCGACAGGGCCGCTGGAAACACCATATATTTT	CAWSVDRAAGNTIYF
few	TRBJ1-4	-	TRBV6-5	TGTGCCAGCAGACCGGGGGTTTGGGAAAAACTGTTTTTT	CASRPGVWEKLFF
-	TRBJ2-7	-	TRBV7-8	TGTGCCAGCGGCACTGCTCTAATACCCTACGAGCAGTACTTC	CASGTALIPYEQYF
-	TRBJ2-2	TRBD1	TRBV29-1	TGCAGCGTTGTAGCAGGGGGCAACACCGGGGAGCTGTTTTTT	CSVVAGGNTGELFF
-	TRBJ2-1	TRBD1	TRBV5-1	TGCGCCAGCAGCGACCCGGGACAGGACAATGAGCAGTTCTTC	CASSDPGQDNEQFF
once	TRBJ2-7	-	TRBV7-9	TGTGCCAGCAGCTTAGCTGCCGGGACCTACGAGCAGTACTTC	CASSLAAGTYEQYF
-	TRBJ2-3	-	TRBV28	TGTGCCAGCAGTTCTCGGTCCTCAAGGGATACGCAGTATTTT	CASSSRSSRDTQYF
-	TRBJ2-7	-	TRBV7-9	TGTGCCAGCAGCTCCGAGGCTCCCTACGAGCAGTACTTC	CASSSEAPYEQYF
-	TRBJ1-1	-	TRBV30	TGTACCTGGAGCCCGAACACTGAAGCTTTCTTT	CTWSPNTEAFF
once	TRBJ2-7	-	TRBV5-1	TGCGCCAGCAGCTTGGATCTGGGTCTCGAGCAGTACTTC	CASSLDLGLEQYF
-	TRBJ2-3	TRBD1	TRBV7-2	TGTGCCAGCAGCGCCGACAGGGGGCGGACAGATACGCAGTATTTT	CASSADRGRTDTQYF
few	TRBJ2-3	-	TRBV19	TGTGCCAGTAGTATAAGGCCAAACCCCACAGATACGCAGTATTTT	CASSIRPNPTDTQYF